This is a list of T cell receptor beta chains from one sample in a study of control samples from healthy donors and cancer patients. The data were produced by immunoSEQ multiplex PCR, yet TCRdb's version contains in-frame clones alone and is incomplete. Of about 110,000 clones in the sample, roughly 79% were seen once. The sequenced sample was blood. The receptors were gathered from a man between 18 and 29 years old in good health. Both conserved end residues are part of each CDR3. A D gene is named only where the DNA matches it firmly. Only part of the rows carry a size: once, few, many, or a class if the clone is expanded.

TRBV11-2	TRBJ2-3	17	TRBD2	.	TGTGCCAGCAGCTTATTATCTAGCGGGCATAGCACAGATACGCAGTATTTT	CASSLLSSGHSTDTQYF
TRBV27	TRBJ1-2	13	TRBD1	.	TGTGCCAGCAGGACAGGGGGCAATTATGGCTACACCTTC	CASRTGGNYGYTF
TRBV6-5	TRBJ1-3	11	.	.	TGTGCCAGCAACTCTGGAAACACCATATATTTT	CASNSGNTIYF
TRBV19	TRBJ1-3	15	.	few	TGTGCCAGTGGGACTGATACTTTCTCTGGAAACACCATATATTTT	CASGTDTFSGNTIYF
TRBV7-7	TRBJ2-5	15	TRBD1	.	TGTGCTAGCAGCTTTACCGGGACAGGGAAAGAGACCCAGTACTTC	CASSFTGTGKETQYF
TRBV19	TRBJ2-1	16	.	.	TGTGCCAGTAGTATTTCTCAGCCGCGCTCCTACAATGAGCAGTTCTTC	CASSISQPRSYNEQFF
TRBV6-2/TRBV6-3	TRBJ2-3	13	.	.	TGTGCCAGCAGTTCCTCGGGACCAGATACGCAGTATTTT	CASSSSGPDTQYF
TRBV5-4	TRBJ1-6	15	.	.	TGTGCCAGCAGCGCCCTGACACAGGTTAATTCACCCCTCCACTTT	CASSALTQVNSPLHF
TRBV7-7	TRBJ1-3	14	TRBD1	.	TGTGCCAGCAGCCTCCGAGGGGGCGGAAACACCATATATTTT	CASSLRGGGNTIYF
TRBV3-1/TRBV3-2	TRBJ2-2	14	TRBD1	once	TGTGCCAGCAGCCCGACAGGGGGGGCCGGGGAGCTGTTTTTT	CASSPTGGAGELFF
TRBV9	TRBJ2-3	13	TRBD1	.	TGTGCCAGCAGCCCGGACAGGGCAGATACGCAGTATTTT	CASSPDRADTQYF
TRBV7-9	TRBJ2-5	13	.	.	TGTGCCAGCAGCCGGGTAGACCAAGAGACCCAGTACTTC	CASSRVDQETQYF
TRBV27	TRBJ2-3	17	TRBD2	once	TGTGCCAGCAGTTTTAACCCGGTTGGGACTAGCGGGGGACGGCAGTATTTT	CASSFNPVGTSGGRQYF
TRBV4-1	TRBJ1-3	17	TRBD1	.	TGCGCCAGCAGCAAACTTAGGGAGGGACAGGGGAGAAACACCATATATTTT	CASSKLREGQGRNTIYF
TRBV6-1	TRBJ2-2	17	TRBD2	.	TGTGCCAGCAGTGTGACTAGCGGGGGCCTGAACACCGGGGAGCTGTTTTTT	CASSVTSGGLNTGELFF
TRBV5-8	TRBJ2-3	18	TRBD2	.	TGTGCCAGCAGCCACGGACTAGCGGGGGGCTGGCGATCAGATACGCAGTATTTT	CASSHGLAGGWRSDTQYF
TRBV5-6	TRBJ1-2	13	.	.	TGTGCCAGCAGCTTGGTAGGGAAGGGTGGCTACACCTTC	CASSLVGKGGYTF
TRBV28	TRBJ2-3	15	.	.	TGTGCCAGCAGTTTTGAACTAGCTGGCACAGATACGCAGTATTTT	CASSFELAGTDTQYF
TRBV6-4	TRBJ2-1	15	.	.	TGTGCCAGCAGCGATACCGCAAGCTCCTACAATGAGCAGTTCTTC	CASSDTASSYNEQFF
TRBV7-2	TRBJ1-5	16	TRBD1	.	TGTGCCAGCAGCTTAGGGTCCAGGGGGAGCAATCAGCCCCAGCATTTT	CASSLGSRGSNQPQHF
TRBV28	TRBJ1-1	12	.	.	TGTGCCAGCAGTTTAATGGGGCTCGCGGCTTTCTTT	CASSLMGLAAFF
TRBV27	TRBJ1-6	15	.	.	TGTGCCAGCAGTTTACGCGCAGGGATGAATTCACCCCTCCACTTT	CASSLRAGMNSPLHF
TRBV2	TRBJ2-1	15	TRBD2	.	TGTGCCAGCAGTCCGACTAGCGGGGGCCTAGGGGAGCAGTTCTTC	CASSPTSGGLGEQFF
TRBV10-3	TRBJ1-1	14	.	.	TGTGCCATCAGGGAGGGAGTCATGAACACTGAAGCTTTCTTT	CAIREGVMNTEAFF
TRBV11-1	TRBJ1-1	15	.	.	TGTGCCAGCAGCTTAGGAAACAGGCGTCCCACTGAAGCTTTCTTT	CASSLGNRRPTEAFF
TRBV5-5	TRBJ1-2	12	.	.	TGTGCCAGCAGCTCTTGGACGGGTGGCTACACCTTC	CASSSWTGGYTF
TRBV9	TRBJ1-6	19	TRBD1	.	TGTGCCAGCAGCGTAGCAGGGGGCAAAGGCGGCTCCTATAATTCACCCCTCCACTTT	CASSVAGGKGGSYNSPLHF
TRBV19	TRBJ1-1	14	.	.	TGTGCCAGTAGTATAGTGGGGGCCAACACTGAAGCTTTCTTT	CASSIVGANTEAFF
TRBV6-6	TRBJ1-1	14	TRBD1	.	TGTGCCAGCAGTTATCACCAGGGGGCCACTGAAGCTTTCTTT	CASSYHQGATEAFF
TRBV24-1	TRBJ1-2	16	.	once	TGTGCCACCAGTGATTCCTCACAGGGTTCGAACTATGGCTACACCTTC	CATSDSSQGSNYGYTF
TRBV2	TRBJ2-4	15	.	.	TGTGCCAGCAGTGGGCAGGGACTAGCCAAAAACATTCAGTACTTC	CASSGQGLAKNIQYF
TRBV11-2	TRBJ1-6	15	.	.	TGTGCCAGCAGCCAATTGTGGGGCACTAATTCACCCCTCCACTTT	CASSQLWGTNSPLHF
TRBV9	TRBJ2-5	14	.	.	TGTGCCAGCAGCCCGGGACCCCAAGCGAGGGCCCAGTACTTC	CASSPGPQARAQYF
TRBV7-9	TRBJ1-1	13	.	.	TGTGCCAGCAGCTTAGCGCAGGGTACTGAAGCTTTCTTT	CASSLAQGTEAFF
TRBV5-4	TRBJ2-5	16	TRBD2	.	TGTGCCAGCAGCCCCTGGGGAGCGGGGGGCCAAGAGACCCAGTACTTC	CASSPWGAGGQETQYF
TRBV28	TRBJ1-5	14	.	.	TGTGCCAGCTGCCTTCAGGGATGGGATCAGCCCCAGCATTTT	CASCLQGWDQPQHF
TRBV5-4	TRBJ1-1	13	TRBD1	once	TGTGCCAGCAGCCAGGACAGGGCGCCTGAAGCTTTCTTT	CASSQDRAPEAFF
TRBV5-5	TRBJ2-1	14	.	.	TGTGCCAGCAGCTTGAGGGGAGGGGGGAACCGGCAGTTCTTC	CASSLRGGGNRQFF
TRBV7-2	TRBJ1-1	17	.	.	TGTGCCAGCAGCTTACCTGGACGAAAAGGGGTTGTCACTGAAGCTTTCTTT	CASSLPGRKGVVTEAFF
TRBV19	TRBJ2-1	16	TRBD2	.	TGTGCCAGTAGCCCTCTAGCGGGGGGTACCTACAATGAGCAGTTCTTC	CASSPLAGGTYNEQFF
TRBV6-5	TRBJ1-2	15	TRBD1	few	TGTGCCAGCACCTCCCCGGGACAGTCCTACTATGGCTACACCTTC	CASTSPGQSYYGYTF
TRBV7-2	TRBJ2-1	14	.	.	TGTGCCAGCAGCTTACATCGGGGTGTCGGTGAGCAGTTCTTC	CASSLHRGVGEQFF
TRBV5-4	TRBJ2-5	18	TRBD2	.	TGTGCCAGCAACGTGGGGACTAGCGGGGGGCGGGCGCAAGAGACCCAGTACTTC	CASNVGTSGGRAQETQYF
TRBV7-6	TRBJ1-3	16	.	few	TGTGCCAGCAGCTTAGGGGTCAGTGGCGCTGGAAACACCATATATTTT	CASSLGVSGAGNTIYF
TRBV19	TRBJ1-2	15	TRBD1	.	TGTGCCAGTAGTATAGGGGACAGGGCGTATGATGGCTACACCTTC	CASSIGDRAYDGYTF
TRBV6-2/TRBV6-3	TRBJ1-6	15	TRBD1	.	TGTGCCAGCAGTTACTTCACAGGGGCTGGGTCACCCCTCCACTTT	CASSYFTGAGSPLHF
TRBV2	TRBJ2-1	11	.	few	TGTGCCAGCACGGCAAGTTTTGAGCAGTTCTTC	CASTASFEQFF
TRBV19	TRBJ2-1	14	.	.	TGTGCCAGTAGGGGCCCCCACGGACGCAATGAGCAGTTCTTC	CASRGPHGRNEQFF
TRBV4-1	TRBJ2-1	16	.	few	TGCGCCAGCAGCCAAGAAAGGAGGAGGGGGGTCCATGAGCAGTTCTTC	CASSQERRRGVHEQFF
TRBV10-3	TRBJ1-1	13	.	.	TGTGCCATCAGTGAGTCGAAGACAGCCGAAGCTTTCTTT	CAISESKTAEAFF
TRBV28	TRBJ2-7	16	TRBD1	few	TGTGCCAGCAGCCCCAGACGAACAGGGGGCTCCTACGAGCAGTACTTC	CASSPRRTGGSYEQYF
TRBV3-1/TRBV3-2	TRBJ1-1	14	.	.	TGTGCCAGCAGCCAAGATGACGGGGGCACTGAAGCTTTCTTT	CASSQDDGGTEAFF
TRBV14	TRBJ2-1	12	.	.	TGTGCCAGCAGCCTTCAGTACAATGAGCAGTTCTTC	CASSLQYNEQFF
TRBV9	TRBJ2-3	14	TRBD2	.	TGTGCCAGCAGCGTCACTAGCGACACAGATACGCAGTATTTT	CASSVTSDTDTQYF
TRBV5-6	TRBJ1-2	14	TRBD1	.	TGTGCCAGCAGCTTGGGACAGGGAAACGATGGCTACACCTTC	CASSLGQGNDGYTF
TRBV7-9	TRBJ1-6	12	.	.	TGTGCCAGCAGCTTATCCGAATCACCCCTCCACTTT	CASSLSESPLHF
TRBV5-6	TRBJ1-1	15	.	.	TGTGCCAGCAGCTTGGTGCACGGGATGAACACTGAAGCTTTCTTT	CASSLVHGMNTEAFF